This T cell receptor (beta chain) was profiled in a study of beta chain features in type 1 diabetes. Study conclusions and caveats: Patients and controls would be equally affected if PCR favored shorter templates. Among patients with Type 1 diabetes, TCRB CDR3s were moderately but significantly shorter in every one of the four CD4+ subsets. VDJ junctions in type 1 diabetes patients carried more deletions and fewer insertions.

About this clone itself: Antigen specificity is unknown.

Investigators reverse transcribed all isolated RNA, so they sequenced expressed TCRB transcripts. Assay used: immunoSEQ multiplex PCR; TCRdb lists only in-frame clones, some missing. Among 200,000 to 250,000 clones listed, approximately 16% were seen once. Deletions cut 0 bases from V and 4 bases from J, with 10 bases between. This CDR3 comprises 15 residues. Germline CDR1 reads SGHTA; CDR2 reads FQGNSA. Purity of each sorted population was above 95%. This receptor was taken from a man under 40 with type 1 diabetes. Sequenced sample: naive CD4+ T cells from blood. The V and J genes are TRBV7-2 and TRBJ2-1, with D unclear. CDR3 region: CASSLANIAYNEQFF. The CDR3, as DNA: TGTGCCAGCAGCTTAGCGAACATCGCTTACAATGAGCAGTTCTTC.